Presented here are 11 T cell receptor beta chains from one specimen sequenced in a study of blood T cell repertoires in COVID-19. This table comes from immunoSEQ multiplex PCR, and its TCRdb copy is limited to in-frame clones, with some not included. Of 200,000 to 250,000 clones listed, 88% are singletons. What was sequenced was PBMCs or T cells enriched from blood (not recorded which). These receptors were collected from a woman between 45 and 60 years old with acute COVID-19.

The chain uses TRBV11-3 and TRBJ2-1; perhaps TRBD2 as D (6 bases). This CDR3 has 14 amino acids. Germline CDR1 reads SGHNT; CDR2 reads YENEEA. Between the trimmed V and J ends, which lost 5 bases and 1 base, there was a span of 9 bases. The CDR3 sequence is CASSHGGSYNEQFF. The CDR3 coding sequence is TGTGCCAGCAGCCATGGGGGGTCCTACAATGAGCAGTTCTTC.

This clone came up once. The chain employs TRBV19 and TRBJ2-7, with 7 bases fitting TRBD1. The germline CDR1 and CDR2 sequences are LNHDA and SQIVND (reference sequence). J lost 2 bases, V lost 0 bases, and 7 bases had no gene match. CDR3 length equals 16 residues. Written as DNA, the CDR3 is TGTGCCAGTAGTATAGATCTCGGGGACAGAACCTACGAGCAGTACTTC. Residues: CASSIDLGDRTYEQYF.

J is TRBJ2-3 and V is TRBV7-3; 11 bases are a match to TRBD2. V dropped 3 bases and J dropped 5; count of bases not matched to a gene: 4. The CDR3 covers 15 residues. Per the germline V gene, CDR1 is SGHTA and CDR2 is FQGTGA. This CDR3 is CASSFHSGREDTQYF. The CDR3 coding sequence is TGTGCCAGCAGCTTCCATAGCGGGAGGGAAGATACGCAGTATTTT.

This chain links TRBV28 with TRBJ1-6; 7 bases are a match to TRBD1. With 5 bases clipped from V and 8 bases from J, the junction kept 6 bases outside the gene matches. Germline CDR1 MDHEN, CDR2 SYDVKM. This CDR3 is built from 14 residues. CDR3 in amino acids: CASSHGDSYSPLHF. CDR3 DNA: TGTGCCAGCAGTCACGGGGACAGTTATTCACCCCTCCACTTT.

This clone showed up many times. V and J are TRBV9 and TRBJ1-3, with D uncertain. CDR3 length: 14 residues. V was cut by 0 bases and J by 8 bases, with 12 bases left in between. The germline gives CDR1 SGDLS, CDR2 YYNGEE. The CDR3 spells CASSVADGEHTIYF. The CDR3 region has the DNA TGTGCCAGCAGCGTAGCTGACGGGGAGCACACCATATATTTT.

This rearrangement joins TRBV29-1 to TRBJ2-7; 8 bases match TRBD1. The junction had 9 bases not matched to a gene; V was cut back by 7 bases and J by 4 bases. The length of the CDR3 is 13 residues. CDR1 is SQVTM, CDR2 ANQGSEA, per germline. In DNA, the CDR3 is TGCAGCGCAATGGGACAGGTTCTTTACGAGCAGTACTTC. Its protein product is CSAMGQVLYEQYF.

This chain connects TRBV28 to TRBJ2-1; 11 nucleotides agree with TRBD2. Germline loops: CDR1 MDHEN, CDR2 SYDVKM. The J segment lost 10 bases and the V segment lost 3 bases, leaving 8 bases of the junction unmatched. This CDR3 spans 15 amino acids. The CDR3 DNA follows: TGTGCCAGCAGTTTGGTAGCGGGAGGGCGTGGGGAGCAGTTCTTC. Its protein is CASSLVAGGRGEQFF.

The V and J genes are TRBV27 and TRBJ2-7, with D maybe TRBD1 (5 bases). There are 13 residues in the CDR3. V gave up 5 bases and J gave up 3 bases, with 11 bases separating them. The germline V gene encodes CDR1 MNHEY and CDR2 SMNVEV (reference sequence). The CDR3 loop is CASSTTVYYEQYF. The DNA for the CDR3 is TGTGCCAGCAGTACGACAGTTTACTACGAGCAGTACTTC.

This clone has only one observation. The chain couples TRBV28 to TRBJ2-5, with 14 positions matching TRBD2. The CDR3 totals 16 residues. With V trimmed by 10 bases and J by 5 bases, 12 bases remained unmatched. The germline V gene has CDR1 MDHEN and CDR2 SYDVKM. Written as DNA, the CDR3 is TGTGCCACCACCAACGGACTAGCGGGAGGTCAGGAGACCCAGTACTTC. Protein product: CATTNGLAGGQETQYF.

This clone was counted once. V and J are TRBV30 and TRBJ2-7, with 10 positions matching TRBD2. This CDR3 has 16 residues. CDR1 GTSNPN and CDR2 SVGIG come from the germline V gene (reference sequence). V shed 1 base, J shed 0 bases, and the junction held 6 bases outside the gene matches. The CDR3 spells CAWSGTSGSSSYEQYF. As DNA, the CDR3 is TGTGCCTGGAGTGGGACTAGCGGTTCAAGCTCCTACGAGCAGTACTTC.

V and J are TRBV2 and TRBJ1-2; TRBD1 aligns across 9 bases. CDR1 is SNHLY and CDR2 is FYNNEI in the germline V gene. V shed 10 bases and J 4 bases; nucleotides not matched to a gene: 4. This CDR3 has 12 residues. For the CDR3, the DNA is TGTGCCATTTCGACAGGGGGCTATGGCTACACCTTC. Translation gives CAISTGGYGYTF.